This record covers a single T cell receptor beta chain. What it binds is not known. These data belong to a study of T cell repertoires in cytomegalovirus infection. The wider study: Shared public TCR beta signatures pointed to both CMV infection and a matching HLA type.

TCRdb independently ran MiXCR on the reads; one entry per CDR3 protein. The table lists 250,000 to 300,000 distinct CDR3 sequences, approximately 9.2% of them singletons. Germline V CDR1 and CDR2: SQVTM, ANQGSEA. With 4 bases removed from V and 4 bases from J, the gap between germline ends came to 11 bases. The CDR3 has 12 residues. Whole-study findings and limits: Totalled public TCR beta family frequency picked out people who carried CMV plus the relevant HLA. Predominance within the ex vivo response was attributable to HLA-C-restricted CMV-specific TCR beta clonotypes.

The V gene is TRBV29-1, the J gene TRBJ2-7; D not resolved. The sample comprised PBMCs. This receptor was taken from a human donor in good health (CMV status not recorded). Some clones in this sample may be carry-over from other donors' samples. The CDR3 is CSVGLDLYEQYF. The CDR3 coding sequence is TGCAGCGTTGGCCTGGATCTTTACGAGCAGTACTTC.